These T cell receptor beta chains were read from a single sample in a study of blood T cell repertoires in COVID-19. TCRdb's table, derived via immunoSEQ multiplex PCR, lists solely in-frame clones and lacks some. The sample records around 160,000 clones, under 90% being singletons. The sequenced sample consisted of peripheral blood. The receptors derive from a human donor in a cohort sampled during active COVID-19. CDR3s include the opening cysteine and the closing phenylalanine or tryptophan. The D gene is left open where the match is weak. Clone size, where shown, is once, few, many, or a class for clones that have expanded.

V: TRBV2
size: .
D: .
J: TRBJ2-5
CDR3: CASSEALPGGNGETQYF
DNA: TGTGCCAGCAGTGAAGCGCTTCCCGGCGGGAACGGGGAGACCCAGTACTTC

V: TRBV24-1
size: once
D: TRBD1
J: TRBJ2-5
CDR3: CATSEGDSQETQYF
DNA: TGTGCCACCAGTGAAGGGGACAGCCAAGAGACCCAGTACTTC

V: TRBV18
size: .
D: TRBD1
J: TRBJ1-1
CDR3: CASSLSRDSEAFF
DNA: TGTGCCAGCTCGCTATCTCGGGACAGTGAAGCTTTCTTT

V: TRBV19
size: .
D: .
J: TRBJ1-5
CDR3: CASSIAIQPQHF
DNA: TGTGCCAGTAGTATAGCAATCCAACCCCAGCATTTT

V: TRBV10-3
size: .
D: TRBD1
J: TRBJ1-1
CDR3: CAISTQGAGVNTEAFF
DNA: TGTGCCATCAGTACACAGGGGGCGGGGGTGAACACTGAAGCTTTCTTT

V: TRBV28
size: .
D: .
J: TRBJ1-1
CDR3: CASSSPPVMNTEAFF
DNA: TGTGCCAGCAGTTCCCCCCCGGTGATGAACACTGAAGCTTTCTTT

V: TRBV4-1
size: .
D: TRBD1
J: TRBJ1-2
CDR3: CASSQNRQGLNANYGYTF
DNA: TGCGCCAGCAGCCAAAATAGACAGGGATTAAACGCTAACTATGGCTACACCTTC

V: TRBV7-2
size: .
D: TRBD1
J: TRBJ1-5
CDR3: CASSLGTGNQPQHF
DNA: TGTGCCAGCAGCTTAGGGACAGGGAATCAGCCCCAGCATTTT

V: TRBV18
size: .
D: .
J: TRBJ2-3
CDR3: CASSPPGRGRGDTQYF
DNA: TGTGCCAGCTCACCACCGGGGCGGGGGCGCGGAGATACGCAGTATTTT

V: TRBV7-9
size: .
D: .
J: TRBJ2-7
CDR3: CASSLGMGGTVAYEQYF
DNA: TGTGCCAGCAGCCTGGGAATGGGGGGTACGGTAGCCTACGAGCAGTACTTC

V: TRBV11-3
size: .
D: TRBD1
J: TRBJ2-7
CDR3: CASSAGTGTVQYF
DNA: TGTGCCAGCAGCGCCGGGACAGGGACTGTACAGTACTTC

V: TRBV5-6
size: .
D: .
J: TRBJ2-7
CDR3: CASSLPTGTWQYF
DNA: TGTGCCAGCAGCTTGCCCACCGGGACATGGCAGTACTTC

V: TRBV7-2
size: .
D: TRBD1
J: TRBJ2-1
CDR3: CASSLVSTGASNEQFF
DNA: TGTGCCAGCAGCTTAGTCTCGACAGGGGCCAGCAATGAGCAGTTCTTC

V: TRBV5-5
size: .
D: .
J: TRBJ1-5
CDR3: CASSLDGSQGNQPQHF
DNA: TGTGCCAGCAGCTTGGATGGCAGCCAGGGCAATCAGCCCCAGCATTTT

V: TRBV10-3
size: .
D: TRBD2
J: TRBJ2-2
CDR3: CAISEPTSGGAGELFF
DNA: TGTGCCATCAGTGAGCCGACTAGCGGGGGGGCCGGGGAGCTGTTTTTT

V: TRBV2
size: .
D: .
J: TRBJ2-5
CDR3: CASSWGELQETQYF
DNA: TGTGCCAGCAGTTGGGGGGAACTCCAAGAGACCCAGTACTTC

V: TRBV12-3/TRBV12-4
size: .
D: TRBD1
J: TRBJ1-2
CDR3: CASSRTGYGYTF
DNA: TGTGCCAGCAGTCGGACAGGGTATGGCTACACCTTC

V: TRBV12-3/TRBV12-4
size: .
D: .
J: TRBJ2-7
CDR3: CASRNSYEQYF
DNA: TGTGCCAGCAGAAACAGCTACGAGCAGTACTTC

V: TRBV30
size: .
D: TRBD1
J: TRBJ1-4
CDR3: CAWSVGDSNEKLFF
DNA: TGTGCCTGGAGTGTAGGGGACAGTAATGAAAAACTGTTTTTT

V: TRBV11-3
size: .
D: .
J: TRBJ1-1
CDR3: CASSLISAEAFF
DNA: TGTGCCAGCAGCTTAATATCGGCTGAAGCTTTCTTT

V: TRBV27
size: few
D: .
J: TRBJ1-5
CDR3: CADSHDSNQPQHF
DNA: TGTGCCGACTCCCACGATAGCAATCAGCCCCAGCATTTT

V: TRBV7-2
size: .
D: TRBD2
J: TRBJ2-2
CDR3: CASSLRAGDPLPQYGELFF
DNA: TGTGCCAGCAGCTTACGAGCGGGGGACCCATTACCTCAGTACGGGGAGCTGTTTTTT

V: TRBV28
size: .
D: .
J: TRBJ1-1
CDR3: CASSSAGQDNWEAFF
DNA: TGTGCCAGCAGCTCAGCGGGGCAGGATAATTGGGAAGCTTTCTTT

V: TRBV15
size: once
D: TRBD1
J: TRBJ1-4
CDR3: CATSRGDRGNGDEKLFF
DNA: TGTGCCACCAGCAGAGGGGACAGGGGAAACGGGGATGAAAAACTGTTTTTT

V: TRBV30
size: .
D: .
J: TRBJ1-5
CDR3: CAWSVNGNQPQHF
DNA: TGTGCCTGGAGTGTAAACGGGAATCAGCCCCAGCATTTT

V: TRBV7-2
size: .
D: TRBD1
J: TRBJ1-6
CDR3: CASRSDRGGNSPLHF
DNA: TGTGCCAGCAGGTCCGACAGGGGTGGTAATTCACCCCTCCACTTT

V: TRBV6-2/TRBV6-3
size: .
D: .
J: TRBJ2-2
CDR3: CASSYSKGADTGELFF
DNA: TGTGCCAGCAGTTATTCCAAGGGAGCCGACACCGGGGAGCTGTTTTTT

V: TRBV24-1
size: .
D: TRBD1
J: TRBJ2-5
CDR3: CATSDWTGETQYF
DNA: TGTGCCACCAGTGACTGGACAGGGGAGACCCAGTACTTC

V: TRBV6-5
size: .
D: .
J: TRBJ2-6
CDR3: CASWDKAGANVLTF
DNA: TGTGCCAGCTGGGACAAGGCCGGGGCCAACGTCCTGACTTTC

V: TRBV9
size: few
D: TRBD2
J: TRBJ2-1
CDR3: CASSVAGGANNEQFF
DNA: TGTGCCAGCAGCGTAGCGGGGGGGGCTAACAATGAGCAGTTCTTC

V: TRBV6-2/TRBV6-3
size: .
D: .
J: TRBJ2-1
CDR3: CASSSYTGVNNEQFF
DNA: TGTGCCAGCAGTTCATACACGGGGGTCAACAATGAGCAGTTCTTC

V: TRBV20-1
size: .
D: .
J: TRBJ1-1
CDR3: CSADFGTEAFF
DNA: TGCAGTGCGGACTTCGGCACTGAAGCTTTCTTT

V: TRBV7-6
size: .
D: .
J: TRBJ2-7
CDR3: CASSLGGHTSYEQYF
DNA: TGTGCCAGCAGCTTAGGGGGACATACCTCCTACGAGCAGTACTTC

V: TRBV5-5
size: .
D: .
J: TRBJ2-1
CDR3: CASSLTATQGFESYNEQFF
DNA: TGTGCCAGCAGTCTTACCGCGACCCAGGGTTTCGAATCCTACAATGAGCAGTTCTTC

V: TRBV5-1
size: .
D: .
J: TRBJ2-4
CDR3: CASSQTSGTPVQYF
DNA: TGCGCCAGCAGCCAAACGTCGGGGACTCCAGTTCAGTACTTC

V: TRBV7-9
size: .
D: TRBD1
J: TRBJ1-2
CDR3: CASSSKTGTLYGYTF
DNA: TGTGCCAGCAGCTCAAAGACAGGGACCCTCTATGGCTACACCTTC

V: TRBV6-1
size: once
D: .
J: TRBJ1-1
CDR3: CASSERQASSTEAFF
DNA: TGTGCCAGCAGTGAGAGACAGGCATCAAGCACTGAAGCTTTCTTT

V: TRBV29-1
size: few
D: TRBD1
J: TRBJ1-3
CDR3: CSVAGGRADTGNTIYF
DNA: TGCAGCGTCGCAGGGGGCAGGGCCGATACTGGAAACACCATATATTTT

V: TRBV11-2
size: once
D: TRBD1
J: TRBJ1-6
CDR3: CASSIQGIPNSPLHF
DNA: TGTGCCAGCAGCATACAGGGGATCCCAAATTCACCCCTCCACTTT

V: TRBV3-1/TRBV3-2
size: few
D: .
J: TRBJ1-2
CDR3: CASSPPSHRGGGYTF
DNA: TGTGCCAGCAGCCCACCAAGCCACCGAGGGGGTGGCTACACCTTC

V: TRBV5-5
size: once
D: TRBD1
J: TRBJ1-1
CDR3: CASSWGVRQGAVGTEAFF
DNA: TGTGCCAGCAGCTGGGGGGTGCGGCAGGGGGCCGTAGGGACTGAAGCTTTCTTT

V: TRBV28
size: .
D: TRBD1
J: TRBJ1-6
CDR3: CASSPVDRVDSPLHF
DNA: TGTGCCAGCAGTCCGGTCGACAGGGTGGATTCACCCCTCCACTTT

V: TRBV19
size: .
D: TRBD2
J: TRBJ2-1
CDR3: CASSSRLAGYNEQFF
DNA: TGTGCCAGTAGTTCCCGACTAGCGGGCTACAATGAGCAGTTCTTC

V: TRBV12-3/TRBV12-4
size: .
D: .
J: TRBJ2-7
CDR3: CASRASGSYEQYF
DNA: TGTGCCAGCAGGGCCTCAGGATCCTACGAGCAGTACTTC

V: TRBV19
size: .
D: .
J: TRBJ1-2
CDR3: CASRRRQTNDYGYTF
DNA: TGTGCCAGTAGACGGAGGCAGACTAACGACTATGGCTACACCTTC

V: TRBV6-2/TRBV6-3
size: few
D: .
J: TRBJ1-1
CDR3: CASSLLLPGNTEAFF
DNA: TGTGCCAGCAGTTTACTCCTTCCAGGGAACACTGAAGCTTTCTTT

V: TRBV6-5
size: .
D: .
J: TRBJ1-2
CDR3: CASSYSRTAVGYGYTF
DNA: TGTGCCAGCAGTTACTCACGGACAGCTGTAGGGTATGGCTACACCTTC

V: TRBV18
size: .
D: .
J: TRBJ1-1
CDR3: CASSPMGPEAFF
DNA: TGTGCCAGCTCACCGATGGGCCCTGAAGCTTTCTTT

V: TRBV12-3/TRBV12-4
size: .
D: .
J: TRBJ1-1
CDR3: CASSIKVSTEAFF
DNA: TGTGCCAGCAGTATAAAAGTTAGCACTGAAGCTTTCTTT